This paragraph covers one T cell receptor (beta chain) sequence. The data belong to a study of blood T cell repertoires in COVID-19. Method: immunoSEQ multiplex PCR; TCRdb's copy keeps in-frame clones and lacks some. The sample yields about 240,000 clones, approximately 80% seen once. Germline V lookup: CDR1 SQVTM, CDR2 ANQGSEA. The V gene end was trimmed by 4 bases and the J gene end by 7 bases; junction bases not matched to a gene: 3. CDR3 length: 13 amino acids. The sequenced sample was peripheral blood. The source of this sequence is a woman of 80 years or more with acute or convalescent COVID-19. This chain links TRBV29-1 with TRBJ1-5; 11 nucleotides line up with TRBD1. As DNA, the CDR3 is TGCAGCGTTGGGACAGGGGGCTTACAGCCCCAGCATTTT. Translated, it gives CSVGTGGLQPQHF.